The 29 T cell receptor beta chains below come from one sample, sequenced in a study of blood T cell repertoires in COVID-19. The data were produced by immunoSEQ multiplex PCR, yet TCRdb's version contains in-frame clones alone and is incomplete. The profile shows approximately 65,000 clones, about nine tenths of them singletons. The sample taken for sequencing was peripheral blood. The receptors were gathered from a woman under 30 with acute or convalescent COVID-19.

The rearrangement uses TRBV5-1 and TRBJ1-3; 9 nucleotides match TRBD1. Germline V gene data show CDR1 as SGHRS and CDR2 as YFSETQ. This CDR3 has 15 amino acids. V was clipped by 4 bases and J by 2 bases; unmatched bases: 4. CDR3 sequence reads: CASSLDRGTGNTIYF. The DNA for the CDR3 is TGCGCCAGCAGCCTGGACAGGGGTACTGGAAACACCATATATTTT.

This chain uses TRBV9 with TRBJ1-6; D perhaps matches TRBD1 (6 bases). This CDR3 comprises 14 residues. V lost 3 bases and J lost 4, with 8 bases in between. Germline assignment: CDR1 SGDLS and CDR2 YYNGEE. In nucleotides, the CDR3 is TGTGCCAGCAGCGGGCAGGGGTATAATTCACCCCTCCACTTT. This codes for CASSGQGYNSPLHF.

The chain links TRBV7-2 to TRBJ2-3, with a weak D call TRBD2 (5 bases). The germline V gene encodes CDR1 SGHTA and CDR2 FQGNSA. The CDR3 consists of 15 residues. V was shortened by 2 bases and J by 1 base, with 10 bases between the two germline ends. As DNA, the CDR3 is TGTGCCAGCAGCTTACTCCCCGGGGGCACAGATACGCAGTATTTT. Its translation is CASSLLPGGTDTQYF.

The chain joins TRBV4-1 to TRBJ1-4; TRBD1 might be the D (6 bases). This CDR3 has 16 amino acids. Trimming left V 3 bases short and J 3 bases short, with 14 bases between. Germline CDR1 and CDR2: MGHRA and YSYEKL. The CDR3 nucleotides read TGCGCCAGCAGCCAGGAGACCAGGGGTGCTAATGAAAAACTGTTTTTT. This gives the protein CASSQETRGANEKLFF.

The chain carries TRBV3-1 (or the pseudogene TRBV3-2) and TRBJ1-1; D is unresolved. V was shortened by 1 base and J by 5 bases, with 17 bases between the two germline ends. The CDR3 has 16 residues. The germline V gene encodes CDR1 LGHDT and CDR2 YNNKEL (reference sequence). Here the CDR3 DNA reads TGTGCCAGCAGCCAAGTTGTGGGCCCGGGAAGTACTGAAGCTTTCTTT. Protein product: CASSQVVGPGSTEAFF.

The chain combines TRBV14 with TRBJ1-1; TRBD1 might be the D (5 bases). The CDR3 is 13 residues long. Between the trimmed V and J ends, which lost 2 bases and 1 base, there was a span of 5 bases. CDR1 is SGHDN, CDR2 FVKESK, per germline. CDR3 sequence reads: CASSQTGNTEAFF. The CDR3 DNA reads as TGTGCCAGCAGCCAAACAGGGAACACTGAAGCTTTCTTT.

The chain has TRBV2 and TRBJ2-5, with 9 bases matching TRBD1. CDR1 is SNHLY and CDR2 is FYNNEI in the germline V gene. Germline trimming cut 6 bases from V and 2 bases from J; bases unmatched to any gene: 7. CDR3 size: 15 residues. The DNA for the CDR3 is TGTGCCAGCAGCCGACGGACAGGGGCACAAGAGACCCAGTACTTC. Translation: CASSRRTGAQETQYF.

The count of this clone is one. The chain carries TRBV27 and TRBJ1-1; 9 bases line up with TRBD1. The ends lost 7 bases at V and 0 bases at J; junction bases unmatched: 6. The germline gives CDR1 MNHEY, CDR2 SMNVEV (reference sequence). The length of the CDR3 is 15 residues. The CDR3 spells CASISGQGMNTEAFF. The CDR3 nucleotides are TGTGCCAGCATCTCGGGACAGGGAATGAACACTGAAGCTTTCTTT.

The V gene is TRBV28, the J gene TRBJ2-2, with 7 bases aligning to TRBD1. The germline CDR1 and CDR2 sequences are MDHEN and SYDVKM. Trimming cost V 7 bases and J 5 bases; bases outside gene matches: 4. The CDR3 is 13 amino acids. CDR3 bases: TGTGCCAGCAATGACAGGGCGACCGGGGAGCTGTTTTTT. Residues: CASNDRATGELFF.

The chain carries TRBV6-5 and TRBJ2-5, with a weak D call TRBD1 (6 bases). This CDR3 comprises 13 residues. The V end was cut by 7 bases, the J end by 3 bases, with 12 bases between. Germline CDR1 reads MNHEY; CDR2 reads SVGAGI. The CDR3 loop is CASTNHREETQYF. The CDR3 DNA reads TGTGCCAGCACCAATCACAGGGAAGAGACCCAGTACTTC.

The gene calls are TRBV28 and TRBJ1-4; no definite D call. CDR1 is MDHEN, CDR2 SYDVKM, per germline. With 6 bases removed from V and 4 bases from J, the gap between germline ends came to 9 bases. The CDR3 totals 13 residues. CDR3 amino acids: CASRNSYNEKLFF. CDR3 in DNA: TGTGCCAGCAGGAACAGTTATAATGAAAAACTGTTTTTT.

The chain couples TRBV29-1 to TRBJ1-5; D might be TRBD1 (5 bases). This CDR3 is built from 15 residues. Germline V gene lookup returns CDR1 SQVTM and CDR2 ANQGSEA. With 6 bases removed from V and 7 bases from J, the gap between germline ends came to 22 bases. DNA of the CDR3: TGCAGCGTATCCGAGGACACCACAGGACGACAGCCCCAGCATTTT. The encoded protein is CSVSEDTTGRQPQHF.

The rearrangement joins TRBV7-9 to TRBJ1-1; no firm D call. This CDR3 contains 14 residues. V was trimmed by 2 bases and J by 1 base, leaving 8 bases between them. CDR1 is SEHNR and CDR2 is FQNEAQ in the germline V gene (reference sequence). The CDR3 nucleotides are TGTGCCAGCAGCTTAAGTTCGGGGAACACTGAAGCTTTCTTT. Its protein product is CASSLSSGNTEAFF.

The V and J genes are TRBV28 and TRBJ1-2, with D maybe TRBD1 (6 bases). This CDR3 has 15 amino acids. Germline CDR1 and CDR2: MDHEN and SYDVKM. The ends were cut back, 8 bases at V and 4 bases at J, with 20 bases in the middle. This CDR3 is CASQQGGEGTYGYTF. CDR3 sequence (DNA): TGTGCCAGCCAACAAGGGGGGGAGGGAACCTATGGCTACACCTTC.

This clone appeared a single time. The chain recombines TRBV5-1 with TRBJ2-5; D is unclear. V was pared by 2 bases and J by 5 bases, with 4 bases between. CDR3 size: 11 residues. Germline CDR1 reads SGHRS; CDR2 reads YFSETQ. The CDR3 sequence is CASSFGETQYF. The CDR3 nucleotides are TGCGCCAGCAGCTTCGGGGAGACCCAGTACTTC.

The chain has TRBV12-3 or TRBV12-4 and TRBJ1-2, with no clear D. V lost 1 base and J lost 8, with 8 bases in between. The CDR3 consists of 12 residues. This CDR3 is CASSLGPTGYTF. DNA for the CDR3: TGTGCCAGCAGTTTAGGGCCAACCGGCTACACCTTC.

The chain joins TRBV12-3 or TRBV12-4 to TRBJ2-1; D may be TRBD1 (5 bases). V was clipped by 1 base and J by 7 bases, with 8 bases between them. CDR3 size: 13 residues. The DNA of the CDR3 is TGTGCCAGCAGTTTAGTTTCAGGGAATGAGCAGTTCTTC. Translated, it gives CASSLVSGNEQFF.

The gene calls are TRBV4-3 and TRBJ2-5; 7 bases fit TRBD2. The length of the CDR3 is 18 residues. The V gene's germline CDR1 is LGHNA and CDR2 YSLEER. With V trimmed by 0 bases and J by 1 base, 11 bases remained unmatched. CDR3 loop: CASSQEVSGAGLQETQYF. The CDR3 DNA sequence: TGCGCCAGCAGCCAAGAGGTCAGCGGGGCTGGACTCCAAGAGACCCAGTACTTC.

J is TRBJ2-5 and V is TRBV29-1; 11 nucleotides align to TRBD1. The CDR3 extends over 15 amino acids. Germline loops: CDR1 SQVTM, CDR2 ANQGSEA. V dropped 2 bases and J dropped 3; count of bases not matched to a gene: 5. This chain's CDR3 is CSVEPRTGGKETQYF. CDR3 coding DNA: TGCAGCGTTGAACCCAGGACAGGGGGCAAAGAGACCCAGTACTTC. Full variable domain (rest looked up from reference TRBV29-1 and TRBJ2-5): SAVISQKPSRDICQRGTSLTIQCQVDSQVTMMFWYRQQPGQSLTLIATANQGSEATYESGFVIDKFPISRPNLTFSTLTVSNMSPEDSSIYLCSVEPRTGGKETQYFGPGTRLLVL.

The rearrangement uses TRBV7-2 and TRBJ1-3; 9 bases match TRBD1. Germline loops: CDR1 SGHTA, CDR2 FQGNSA. With 5 bases clipped from V and 0 bases from J, the junction kept 8 bases outside the gene matches. This CDR3 is 17 amino acids long. The CDR3 reads CASSPGTGTLSGNTIYF. CDR3 nucleotide sequence: TGTGCCAGCAGCCCCGGGACAGGGACCCTCTCTGGAAACACCATATATTTT. The full variable domain, completed using reference TRBV7-2 and TRBJ1-3, is GAGVSQSPSNKVTEKGKDVELRCDPISGHTALYWYRQSLGQGLEFLIYFQGNSAPDKSGLPSDRFSAERTGGSVSTLTIQRTQQEDSAVYLCASSPGTGTLSGNTIYFGEGSWLTVV.

Here the CDR3 reads CSVAGGRNNEQFF. CDR3 nucleotides: TGCAGCGTGGCCGGGGGGCGCAACAATGAGCAGTTCTTC. The chain recombines TRBV29-1 with TRBJ2-1; TRBD2 might be the D (7 bases). The V gene's germline CDR1 is SQVTM and CDR2 ANQGSEA. CDR3 length equals 13 residues. The V end lost 6 bases, the J end lost 5 bases, and 14 bases lay between the germline ends.

The chain has TRBV6-6 and TRBJ1-1; 7 positions agree with TRBD1. The CDR3 has 15 amino acids. V was clipped by 6 bases and J by 0 bases; unmatched bases: 7. Germline CDR1 is MNHNY and CDR2 is SVGAGI (reference sequence). CDR3 DNA sequence: TGTGCCAGCAGCTCGCCGGGACAGCTGAACACTGAAGCTTTCTTT. Translated: CASSSPGQLNTEAFF.

The V gene is TRBV20-1, the J gene TRBJ1-2; D call uncertain. Germline CDR1 and CDR2: DFQATT and SNEGSKA (reference sequence). V was clipped by 3 bases and J by 0 bases, with 14 bases between them. This CDR3 has 15 residues. Here the CDR3 reads CSASGFGGPNYGYTF. The CDR3 DNA follows: TGCAGTGCTAGTGGGTTCGGCGGCCCTAACTATGGCTACACCTTC.

V and J are TRBV28 and TRBJ1-5, with D possibly matching TRBD1 (6 bases). The germline V and J ends were trimmed by 7 bases and 5 bases, with 21 bases remaining between them. Germline CDR1 reads MDHEN; CDR2 reads SYDVKM. This CDR3 comprises 16 residues. The CDR3 bases are TGTGCCAGCAACGGGCCGGAAACAGGGAAATATCAGCCCCAGCATTTT. This gives the protein CASNGPETGKYQPQHF.

J is TRBJ1-4 and V is TRBV18; D is undetermined. The CDR3 covers 14 residues. Germline V gives CDR1 KGHSH, CDR2 LQKENI. Trimming took off 3 bases at V and 3 bases at J, with 8 bases between the two ends. The CDR3 loop is CASSPEGSNEKLFF. The CDR3 nucleotides are TGTGCCAGCTCACCCGAGGGATCTAATGAAAAACTGTTTTTT.

This clone appeared a single time. This chain connects TRBV19 to TRBJ2-4, with D perhaps TRBD2 (5 bases). Trimming left V 5 bases short and J 0 bases short, with 17 bases between. The CDR3 sequence is 17 residues long. The germline V gene has CDR1 LNHDA and CDR2 SQIVND (reference sequence). The CDR3 DNA reads TGTGCCAGTAGTGCTTTAGGACTGGCTTTAGCCAAAAACATTCAGTACTTC. Protein product: CASSALGLALAKNIQYF.

The chain carries TRBV28 and TRBJ1-5; 9 bases are shared with TRBD1. This CDR3 spans 14 amino acids. Per germline, CDR1 MDHEN and CDR2 SYDVKM. V shed 6 bases and J 6 bases; nucleotides not matched to a gene: 6. CDR3: CASSTGTGRQPQHF. The CDR3 bases are TGTGCCAGCAGCACCGGGACAGGGCGTCAGCCCCAGCATTTT.

The DNA for the CDR3 is TGTGCCAGTAAGTCAGGGGAGTATCAGCCCCAGCATTTT. Its protein is CASKSGEYQPQHF. The rearrangement uses TRBV6-5 and TRBJ1-5, with a tentative D call TRBD1 (6 bases). This CDR3 is 13 amino acids long. Trimming took 9 bases from V and 5 from J, leaving 14 bases between them. Germline-derived CDR1 and CDR2 are MNHEY and SVGAGI.

V gene TRBV18 combines with J gene TRBJ2-7, with 8 nucleotides matching TRBD1. CDR1 is KGHSH, CDR2 LQKENI, per germline. The CDR3 length is 18 residues. V lost 0 bases, J lost 5 bases, and 15 bases stayed unmatched. CDR3 DNA sequence: TGTGCCAGCTCACCACCGTTCGGTTTTTTGCAGGGGGCCGACGAGCAGTACTTC. It codes for CASSPPFGFLQGADEQYF.